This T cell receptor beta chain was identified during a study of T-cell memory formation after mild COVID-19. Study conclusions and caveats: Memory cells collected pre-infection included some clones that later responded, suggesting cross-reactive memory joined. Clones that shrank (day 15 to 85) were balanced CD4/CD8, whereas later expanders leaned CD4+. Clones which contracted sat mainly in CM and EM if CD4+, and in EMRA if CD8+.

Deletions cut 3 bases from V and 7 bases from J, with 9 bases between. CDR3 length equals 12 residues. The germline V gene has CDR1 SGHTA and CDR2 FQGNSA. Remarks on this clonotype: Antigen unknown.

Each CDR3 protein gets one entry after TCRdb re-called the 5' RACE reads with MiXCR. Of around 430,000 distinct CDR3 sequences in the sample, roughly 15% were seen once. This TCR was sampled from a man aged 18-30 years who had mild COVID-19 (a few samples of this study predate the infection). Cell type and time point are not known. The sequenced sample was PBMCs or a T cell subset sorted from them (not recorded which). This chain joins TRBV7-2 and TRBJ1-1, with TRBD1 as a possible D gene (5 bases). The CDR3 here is CASSLGEVEAFF. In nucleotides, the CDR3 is TGTGCCAGCAGCTTGGGGGAGGTTGAAGCTTTCTTT. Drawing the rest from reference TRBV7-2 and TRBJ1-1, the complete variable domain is GAGVSQSPSNKVTEKGKDVELRCDPISGHTALYWYRQSLGQGLEFLIYFQGNSAPDKSGLPSDRFSAERTGGSVSTLTIQRTQQEDSAVYLCASSLGEVEAFFGQGTRLTVV.